This T cell receptor beta chain emerged from a study of early T cells in non-severe SARS-CoV-2 infection. About the study: RNA in bulk from unsorted whole blood was sequenced, and chains were unpaired.

Only a few counts were recorded for this clonotype. The protocol attached unique molecular identifiers to individual cDNA molecules. TCRdb independently ran MiXCR on the 5' RACE reads; one entry per CDR3 protein. The table includes tens of thousands of distinct CDR3 sequences, about 12% detected once. CDR3 size: 16 residues. Germline V gene data show CDR1 as LNHDA and CDR2 as SQIVND (reference sequence). V was shortened by 6 bases and J by 3 bases, with 17 bases between the two germline ends. Sequencing was done on a sample of whole blood. The sequence came from an adult who was a healthcare worker with PCR-confirmed SARS-CoV-2 infection or an uninfected control (not recorded which). The genes are TRBV19 and TRBJ2-2, with D maybe TRBD2 (6 bases). For the CDR3, the DNA is TGTGCCAGTAGCTCGGCAGGATGGGGGGACACCGGGGAGCTGTTTTTT. It specifies CASSSAGWGDTGELFF.